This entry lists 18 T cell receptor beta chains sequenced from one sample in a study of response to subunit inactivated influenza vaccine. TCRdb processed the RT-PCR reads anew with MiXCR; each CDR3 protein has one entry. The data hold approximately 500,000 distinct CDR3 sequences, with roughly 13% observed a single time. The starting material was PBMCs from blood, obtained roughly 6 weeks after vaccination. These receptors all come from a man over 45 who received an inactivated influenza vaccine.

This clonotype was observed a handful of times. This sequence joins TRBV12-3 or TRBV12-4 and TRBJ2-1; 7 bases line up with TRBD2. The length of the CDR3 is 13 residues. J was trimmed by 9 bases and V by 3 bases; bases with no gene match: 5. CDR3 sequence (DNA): TGTGCCAGCAGTTTTCTCCGCGGGAGTGAGCAGTTCTTC. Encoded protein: CASSFLRGSEQFF.

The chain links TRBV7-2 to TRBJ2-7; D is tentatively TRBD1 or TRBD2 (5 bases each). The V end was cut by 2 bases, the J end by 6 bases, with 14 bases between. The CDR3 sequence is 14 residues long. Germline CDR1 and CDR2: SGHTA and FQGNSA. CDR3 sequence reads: CASSLPGPGLEQYF. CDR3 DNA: TGTGCCAGCAGCTTACCGGGACCGGGCCTCGAGCAGTACTTC.

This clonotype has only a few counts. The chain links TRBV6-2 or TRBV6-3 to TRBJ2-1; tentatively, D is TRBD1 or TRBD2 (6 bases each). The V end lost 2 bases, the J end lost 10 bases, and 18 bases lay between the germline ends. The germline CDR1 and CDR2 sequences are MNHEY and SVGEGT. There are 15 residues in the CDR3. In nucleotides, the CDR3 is TGTGCCAGCAGTTACGGGATTCTGGGGGCGGGGGAGCAGTTCTTC. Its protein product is CASSYGILGAGEQFF.

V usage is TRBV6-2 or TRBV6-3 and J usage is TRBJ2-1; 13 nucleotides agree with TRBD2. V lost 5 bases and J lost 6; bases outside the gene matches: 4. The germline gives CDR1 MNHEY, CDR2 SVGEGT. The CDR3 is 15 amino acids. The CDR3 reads CASSKGLAGPNEQFF. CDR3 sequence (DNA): TGTGCCAGCAGTAAGGGACTAGCGGGACCCAATGAGCAGTTCTTC.

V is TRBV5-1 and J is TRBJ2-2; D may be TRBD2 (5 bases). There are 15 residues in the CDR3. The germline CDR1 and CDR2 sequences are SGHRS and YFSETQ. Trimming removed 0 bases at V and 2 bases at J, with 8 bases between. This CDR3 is CASSLETGNTGELFF. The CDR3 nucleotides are TGCGCCAGCAGCTTGGAAACGGGAAACACCGGGGAGCTGTTTTTT.

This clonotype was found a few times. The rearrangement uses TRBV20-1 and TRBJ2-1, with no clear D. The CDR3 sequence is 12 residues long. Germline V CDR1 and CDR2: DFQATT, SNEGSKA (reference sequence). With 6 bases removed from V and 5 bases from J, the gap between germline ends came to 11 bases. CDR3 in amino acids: CSAGLLDNEQFF. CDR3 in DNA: TGCAGTGCGGGCCTGCTGGACAATGAGCAGTTCTTC.

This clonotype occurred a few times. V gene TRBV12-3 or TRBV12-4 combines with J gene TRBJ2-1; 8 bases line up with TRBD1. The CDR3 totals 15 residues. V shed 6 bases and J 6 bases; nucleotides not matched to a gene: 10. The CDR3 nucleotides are TGTGCCAGCAGCCGCGCCGGGACAGGAGGCAATGAGCAGTTCTTC. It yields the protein CASSRAGTGGNEQFF.

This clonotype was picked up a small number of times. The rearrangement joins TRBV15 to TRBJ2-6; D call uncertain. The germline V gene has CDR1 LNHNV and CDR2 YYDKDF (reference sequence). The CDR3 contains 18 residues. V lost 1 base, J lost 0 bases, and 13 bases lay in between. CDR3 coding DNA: TGTGCCACCAGCAGAGGGGCCTTCCTACCCTCTGGGGCCAACGTCCTGACTTTC. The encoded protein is CATSRGAFLPSGANVLTF.

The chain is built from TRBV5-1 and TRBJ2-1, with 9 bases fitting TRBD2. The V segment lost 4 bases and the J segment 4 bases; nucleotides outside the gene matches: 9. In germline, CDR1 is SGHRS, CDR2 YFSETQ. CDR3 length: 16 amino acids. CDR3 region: CASSGLAGENYNEQFF. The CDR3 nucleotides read TGCGCCAGCAGCGGTTTAGCGGGAGAGAATTACAATGAGCAGTTCTTC. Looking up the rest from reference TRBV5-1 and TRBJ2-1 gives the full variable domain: KAGVTQTPRYLIKTRGQQVTLSCSPISGHRSVSWYQQTPGQGLQFLFEYFSETQRNKGNFPGRFSGRQFSNSRSEMNVSTLELGDSALYLCASSGLAGENYNEQFFGPGTRLTVL.

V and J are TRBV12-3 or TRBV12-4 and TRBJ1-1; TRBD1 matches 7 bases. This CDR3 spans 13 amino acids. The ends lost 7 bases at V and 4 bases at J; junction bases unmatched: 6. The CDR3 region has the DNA TGTGCCAGCACCGTGACAGGGCTCACTGAAGCTTTCTTT. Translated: CASTVTGLTEAFF.

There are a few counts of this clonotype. The DNA for the CDR3 is TGCGCCAGCAGCTTACAGGGGGGTTATCCAGATACGCAGTATTTT. Amino acid sequence: CASSLQGGYPDTQYF. This chain uses TRBV5-1 with TRBJ2-3, with TRBD1 identical over 8 bases. The CDR3 contains 15 residues. V trimming: 2 bases; J trimming: 4 bases; junction bases outside the gene matches: 6. Germline assignment: CDR1 SGHRS and CDR2 YFSETQ.

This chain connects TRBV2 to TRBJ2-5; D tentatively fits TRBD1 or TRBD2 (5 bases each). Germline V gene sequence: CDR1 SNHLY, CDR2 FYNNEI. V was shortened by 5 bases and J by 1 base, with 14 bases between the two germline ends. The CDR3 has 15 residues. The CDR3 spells CASSSQAGTQETQYF. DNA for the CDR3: TGTGCCAGCAGTTCCCAGGCCGGGACCCAAGAGACCCAGTACTTC.

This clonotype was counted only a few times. CDR3 bases: TGTGCCATCAACAGGGGTGGGAACACCGGGGAGCTGTTTTTT. Translation gives CAINRGGNTGELFF. The J gene is TRBJ2-2, the V gene TRBV10-3; 7 bases match TRBD1. With 7 bases clipped from V and 1 base from J, the junction kept 3 bases outside the gene matches. CDR3 length: 14 residues. Germline lookup yields CDR1 ENHRY and CDR2 SYGVKD.

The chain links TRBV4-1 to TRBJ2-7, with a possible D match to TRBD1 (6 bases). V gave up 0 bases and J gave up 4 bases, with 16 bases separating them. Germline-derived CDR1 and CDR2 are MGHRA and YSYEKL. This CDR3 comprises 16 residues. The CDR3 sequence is CASSQDGPGQKYEQYF. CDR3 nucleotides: TGCGCCAGCAGCCAAGATGGCCCGGGACAAAAATACGAGCAGTACTTC.

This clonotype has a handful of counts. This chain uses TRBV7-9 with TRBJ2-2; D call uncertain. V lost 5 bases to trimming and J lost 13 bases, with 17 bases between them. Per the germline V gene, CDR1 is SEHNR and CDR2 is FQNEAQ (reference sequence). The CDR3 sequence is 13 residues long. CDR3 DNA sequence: TGTGCCAGCAGCCAATTAGATTCCCGGCCGCTGTTTTTT. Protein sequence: CASSQLDSRPLFF.

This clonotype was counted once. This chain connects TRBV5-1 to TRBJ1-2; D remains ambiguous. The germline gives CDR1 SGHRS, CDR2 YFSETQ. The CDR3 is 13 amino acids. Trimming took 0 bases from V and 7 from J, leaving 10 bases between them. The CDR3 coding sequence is TGCGCCAGCAGCTTGGGGAGGGAAGTTGGCTACACCTTC. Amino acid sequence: CASSLGREVGYTF.

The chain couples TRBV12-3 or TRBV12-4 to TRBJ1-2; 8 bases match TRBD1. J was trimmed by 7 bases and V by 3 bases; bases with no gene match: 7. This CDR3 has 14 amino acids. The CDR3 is CASSLLTGGIGYTF. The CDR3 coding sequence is TGTGCCAGCAGTTTGTTAACAGGGGGGATTGGCTACACCTTC.

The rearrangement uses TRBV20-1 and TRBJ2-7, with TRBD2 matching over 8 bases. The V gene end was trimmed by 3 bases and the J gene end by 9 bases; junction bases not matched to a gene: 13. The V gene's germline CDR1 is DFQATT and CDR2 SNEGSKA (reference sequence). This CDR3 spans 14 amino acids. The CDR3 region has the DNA TGCAGTGCTAGGGTGGGATGGACTAGCCCGAGGCAGTACTTC. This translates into CSARVGWTSPRQYF.